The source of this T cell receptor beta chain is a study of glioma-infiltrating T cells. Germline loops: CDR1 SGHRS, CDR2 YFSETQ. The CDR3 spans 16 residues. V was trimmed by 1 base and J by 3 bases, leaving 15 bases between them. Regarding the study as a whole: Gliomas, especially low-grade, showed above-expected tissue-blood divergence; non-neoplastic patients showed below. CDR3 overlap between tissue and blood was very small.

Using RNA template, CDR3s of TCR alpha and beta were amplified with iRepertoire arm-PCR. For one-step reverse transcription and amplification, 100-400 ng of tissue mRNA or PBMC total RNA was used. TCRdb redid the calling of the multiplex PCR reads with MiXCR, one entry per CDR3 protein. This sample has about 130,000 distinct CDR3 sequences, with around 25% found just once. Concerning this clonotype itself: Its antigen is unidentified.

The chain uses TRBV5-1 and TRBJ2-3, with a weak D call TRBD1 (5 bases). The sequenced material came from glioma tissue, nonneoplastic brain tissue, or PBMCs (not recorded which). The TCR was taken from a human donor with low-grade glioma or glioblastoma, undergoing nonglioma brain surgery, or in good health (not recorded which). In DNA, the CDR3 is TGCGCCAGCAGCTTGTTAAGAACAGGAACTACAGATACGCAGTATTTT. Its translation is CASSLLRTGTTDTQYF. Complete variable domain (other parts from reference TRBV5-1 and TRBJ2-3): KAGVTQTPRYLIKTRGQQVTLSCSPISGHRSVSWYQQTPGQGLQFLFEYFSETQRNKGNFPGRFSGRQFSNSRSEMNVSTLELGDSALYLCASSLLRTGTTDTQYFGPGTRLTVL.